These 12 T cell receptor beta chains originate from one sample sequenced in a study of cytomegalovirus exposure and HLA in healthy donors listed by TCRdb under 2017. The library was produced with the immunoSEQ multiplex PCR assay. For the multiplex PCR, a mixture combining 60 forward primers for TCR Vbeta segments and 13 reverse primers for TCR Jbeta segments was used. The table was pulled from immuneACCESS by TCRdb, which kept in-frame rearrangements only. Such tables lose some clones; where checked, under half of the loss comes from unresolved V genes, and the rest has no known cause. The sample has 150,000 to 200,000 clones on record, around 80% of them singletons. The ten largest clones represent roughly 1.6% of the sample. Specimen: PBMCs. The source of these receptors is a woman younger than 35 in good health and CMV-seronegative.

This chain uses TRBV2 with TRBJ1-4; D unclear. Trimming removed 7 bases at V and 7 bases at J, with 19 bases between. Germline CDR1 SNHLY, CDR2 FYNNEI. CDR3 length: 15 amino acids. CDR3 sequence: CASTRFSGKGEKLFF. The CDR3 DNA sequence: TGTGCCAGCACCCGATTCTCCGGGAAGGGTGAAAAACTGTTTTTT.

The chain employs TRBV11-3 and TRBJ1-4; 7 nucleotides align to TRBD1. Germline trimming cut 3 bases from V and 0 bases from J; bases unmatched to any gene: 13. This CDR3 spans 19 amino acids. Germline CDR1 reads SGHNT; CDR2 reads YENEEA. CDR3 nucleotides: TGTGCCAGCAGCTTGGGGCCGAACAGGGGTTATGCAACTAATGAAAAACTGTTTTTT. Its protein product is CASSLGPNRGYATNEKLFF. The whole variable domain, remainder taken from reference TRBV11-3 and TRBJ1-4, is EAGVVQSPRYKIIEKKQPVAFWCNPISGHNTLYWYLQNLGQGPELLIRYENEEAVDDSQLPKDRFSAERLKGVDSTLKIQPAELGDSAVYLCASSLGPNRGYATNEKLFFGSGTQLSVL.

As DNA, the CDR3 is TGTGCCAGCAGTCTCGGCCAGCCGGGGGAGACCCAGTACTTC. Translated: CASSLGQPGETQYF. The rearrangement links TRBV25-1 to TRBJ2-5, with D possibly being TRBD2 (5 bases). Germline V lookup: CDR1 MGHDK, CDR2 SYGVNS. Trimming removed 5 bases at V and 5 bases at J, with 15 bases between. The CDR3 totals 14 residues.

The CDR3 is CATVYGTGGNEQFF. CDR3 sequence (DNA): TGTGCCACCGTATACGGGACAGGGGGCAATGAGCAGTTCTTC. The rearrangement links TRBV2 to TRBJ2-1, with 11 bases lining up with TRBD1. CDR1 is SNHLY and CDR2 is FYNNEI in the germline V gene. This CDR3 has 14 residues. V lost 10 bases, J lost 6 bases, and 8 bases stayed unmatched.

The genes are TRBV2 and TRBJ1-1, with D unresolved. This CDR3 comprises 14 residues. The germline V and J ends were trimmed by 5 bases and 0 bases, with 10 bases remaining between them. CDR1 and CDR2 (germline): SNHLY, FYNNEI. The CDR3 DNA reads as TGTGCCAGCAGTACCCAGAGGTTGAACACTGAAGCTTTCTTT. It translates to CASSTQRLNTEAFF.

V gene TRBV7-8 combines with J gene TRBJ2-7; D might be TRBD2 (6 bases). Germline values: CDR1 SGHVS, CDR2 FQNEAQ. Trimming stripped 3 bases from V and 11 bases from J, with 17 bases between. The CDR3 is 13 amino acids. The CDR3 loop is CASSLDGTASEYF. As DNA, the CDR3 is TGTGCCAGCAGCTTGGACGGGACGGCTAGCGAGTACTTC.

V usage is TRBV18 and J usage is TRBJ2-7, with D possibly matching TRBD2 (6 bases). Trimming removed 6 bases at V and 1 base at J, with 7 bases between. The CDR3 has 12 amino acids. The germline V gene has CDR1 KGHSH and CDR2 LQKENI. The CDR3 coding sequence is TGTGCCAGCTCGGGGACTTCCTACGAGCAGTACTTC. Translating gives CASSGTSYEQYF.

J is TRBJ2-3 and V is TRBV6-5; D remains unclear. The CDR3 totals 12 residues. Per germline, CDR1 MNHEY and CDR2 SVGAGI. The V gene lost 6 bases and the J gene lost 0 bases, with 4 bases spanning the gap. CDR3 coding DNA: TGTGCCAGCAGGCAGAGCACAGATACGCAGTATTTT. Protein sequence: CASRQSTDTQYF.

This rearrangement joins TRBV5-4 to TRBJ2-3; the match to TRBD2 covers 8 bases. With 4 bases clipped from V and 6 bases from J, the junction kept 13 bases outside the gene matches. The CDR3 length is 16 residues. Germline assignment: CDR1 SGHNT and CDR2 YYREEE (reference sequence). The CDR3 sequence: CASSATLIAGTDTQYF. The CDR3 DNA follows: TGTGCCAGCAGCGCTACACTCATAGCGGGAACTGATACGCAGTATTTT.

In nucleotides, the CDR3 is TGTGCCAGCCTCCGGGACAGAGCCTACGAGCAGTACTTC. Encoded protein: CASLRDRAYEQYF. This chain uses TRBV5-3 with TRBJ2-7, with 7 bases lining up with TRBD1. TRBV5-3 is placed among ORFs of uncertain function. The CDR3 is 13 residues long. After removal of 8 bases from V and 2 bases from J, the junction contained 7 bases not matched to a gene.

The chain joins TRBV5-1 to TRBJ1-2; D remains ambiguous. V was clipped by 3 bases and J by 3 bases, with 3 bases between them. The CDR3 has 11 residues. Germline V CDR1 and CDR2: SGHRS, YFSETQ. CDR3 sequence: CASSSDYGYTF. CDR3 DNA sequence: TGCGCCAGCAGCTCCGACTATGGCTACACCTTC.

The chain is built from TRBV7-2 and TRBJ2-5, with D possibly TRBD1 on 6 matching bases. Trimming left V 4 bases short and J 2 bases short, with 11 bases between. The CDR3 spans 14 residues. Germline V CDR1 and CDR2: SGHTA, FQGNSA. The DNA of the CDR3 is TGTGCCAGCAGCTGGGGCAGGGGTCAAGAGACCCAGTACTTC. Amino acids: CASSWGRGQETQYF.